This is a list of T cell receptor beta chains from one sample in a study of blood T cell repertoires in COVID-19. Clones were sequenced by immunoSEQ multiplex PCR, and TCRdb holds only the in-frame ones, with some missing. The sample shows about 320,000 clones, about 82% of them seen only once. Source material: peripheral blood. The source is a woman in her fifties or sixties with acute or convalescent COVID-19. The CDR3 runs from the conserved cysteine through the conserved F or W. The D gene is left open where the match is weak. Where a row states a size, it is once, few, many or the class of an expanded clone; other rows omit it.

V	size	D	J	DNA	CDR3
TRBV5-5	-	-	TRBJ2-7	TGTGCCAGCAGCTTGACAGTATCCGAGCAGTACTTC	CASSLTVSEQYF
TRBV19	-	TRBD1	TRBJ1-4	TGTGCCAGTAGTATCGGACAGGGTCGTAATGAAAAACTGTTTTTT	CASSIGQGRNEKLFF
TRBV7-8	-	TRBD1	TRBJ1-1	TGTGCCAGCAGCATTACAGGGGGCGCGAGGGCTGAAGCTTTCTTT	CASSITGGARAEAFF
TRBV19	-	-	TRBJ2-7	TGTGCCAGTAGTATAGATGGCACTAGAGGGTTGGGAGAGCAGTACTTC	CASSIDGTRGLGEQYF
TRBV5-4	-	-	TRBJ2-5	TGTGCCAGCAGCTTGTCTGAGACCCAGTACTTC	CASSLSETQYF
TRBV7-9	-	-	TRBJ1-2	TGTGCCAGCAGCCCAGGCGGGGAAGCCTATGGCTACACCTTC	CASSPGGEAYGYTF
TRBV28	-	-	TRBJ1-3	TGTGCCAGCAGTTTTCAGGGGAGCTCTGGAAACACCATATATTTT	CASSFQGSSGNTIYF
TRBV27	once	-	TRBJ2-7	TGTGCCAGCAGTGACCTACAGGGAAACTCCTACGAGCAGTACTTC	CASSDLQGNSYEQYF
TRBV5-5	-	-	TRBJ2-7	TGTGCCAGCAGCGTAACGTGGGGGGTTGGGTACGAGCAGTACTTC	CASSVTWGVGYEQYF
TRBV14	-	TRBD2	TRBJ2-7	TGTGCCAGCAGTCCTTTTAGCGGGAGGTACGAGCAGTACTTC	CASSPFSGRYEQYF
TRBV11-3	-	-	TRBJ1-1	TGTGCCAGCAGCGAAGCAAGGAACACTGAAGCTTTCTTT	CASSEARNTEAFF
TRBV7-8	-	-	TRBJ2-7	TGTGCCAGCAGCTTAAACGGGGTGTTCCCCTACGAGCAGTACTTC	CASSLNGVFPYEQYF
TRBV7-8	-	-	TRBJ2-1	TGTGCCAGCAGCTCAATAAGACTAGAACGGTCCTACAATGAGCAGTTCTTC	CASSSIRLERSYNEQFF
TRBV3-1/TRBV3-2	-	TRBD1	TRBJ1-6	TGTGCCAGCAGCCCCGGGACAGCCTTCAGGTCCCTCCACTTT	CASSPGTAFRSLHF
TRBV7-8	-	-	TRBJ1-2	TGTGCCAGCAGAGCAGGCTATGGCTACACCTTC	CASRAGYGYTF
TRBV6-5	few	-	TRBJ2-4	TGTGCCAGCAGTCAACAGGGAGAGGCAAAAAACATTCAGTACTTC	CASSQQGEAKNIQYF
TRBV10-3	few	-	TRBJ1-1	TGTGCCATCAGTGAGTTGGGGGGAACTGAAGCTTTCTTT	CAISELGGTEAFF
TRBV7-2	-	-	TRBJ1-4	TGTGCCAGCAGCACTTCAGGTGGAAATAATGAAAAACTGTTTTTT	CASSTSGGNNEKLFF
TRBV28	-	-	TRBJ2-7	TGTGCCAGCAGTTTAATGTACGGCAGGGTAGCTTACGAGCAGTACTTC	CASSLMYGRVAYEQYF
TRBV7-2	once	-	TRBJ1-1	TGTGCCAGCAGCTTGGGACAAGCGAACACTGAAGCTTTCTTT	CASSLGQANTEAFF
TRBV7-8	-	TRBD2	TRBJ2-1	TGTGCCAGCAGCGACCGGGACTACAGGTACAATGAGCAGTTCTTC	CASSDRDYRYNEQFF